A selection of T cell receptor beta chains follows, all from one sample in a study of T cells in Graves' hyperthyroidism and ophthalmopathy. TCRdb re-derived calls from the multiplex PCR reads in MiXCR, one entry per CDR3 protein. The data show 350,000 to 400,000 distinct CDR3 sequences, about 15% seen once. Sequencing used blood. Receptors were obtained from a woman between 25 and 40 years old with Graves' hyperthyroidism. Each CDR3 is given with its conserved first and last residue. The D gene is left open where the match is weak. Not every row has a clone size; where given, it reads once, few, many or a size class.

d_gene	v_gene	j_gene	abundance	CDR3nt	CDR3aa
NA	TRBV28	TRBJ1-2	few	TGTGCCAGCAGTTTAGATAGTTATAACTATGGCTACACCTTC	CASSLDSYNYGYTF
NA	TRBV6-1	TRBJ2-1	NA	TGTGCCAGCAGCCAACAGGGATGGTCCTACAATGAGCAGTTCTTC	CASSQQGWSYNEQFF
NA	TRBV12-3/TRBV12-4	TRBJ1-5	few	TGTGCCAGCAGTCTCGGACAGACTAGCAATCAGCCCCAGCATTTT	CASSLGQTSNQPQHF
NA	TRBV11-1	TRBJ2-1	medium-sized	TGTGCCAGCAGCTTAGCGGGGGGCGCAAACAATGAGCAGTTCTTC	CASSLAGGANNEQFF
TRBD1	TRBV29-1	TRBJ1-2	NA	TGCAGCGCTGGACAGGGGGCGAACTATGGCTACACCTTC	CSAGQGANYGYTF
TRBD1	TRBV2	TRBJ2-2	NA	TGTGCCAGCAGAACGGGGACAGGGGGCCCCGGGGAGCTGTTTTTT	CASRTGTGGPGELFF
TRBD1	TRBV20-1	TRBJ1-2	few	TGCAGTGCTAGGACAGGGAAGGATGGCTACACCTTC	CSARTGKDGYTF
NA	TRBV28	TRBJ2-1	many	TGTGCCAGCAGTTTCCGCCATCCCCGGAGGGACTTAATGGATGAGCAGTTCTTC	CASSFRHPRRDLMDEQFF
NA	TRBV20-1	TRBJ2-7	few	TGCAGTGCTAGAGATGAGAACTACGAGCAGTACTTC	CSARDENYEQYF
NA	TRBV12-3/TRBV12-4	TRBJ1-1	many	TGTGCCAGCAGTCCTCGGCAGATGAACACTGAAGCTTTCTTT	CASSPRQMNTEAFF
NA	TRBV3-1	TRBJ2-1	NA	TGTGCCAGCAGCCCAGTGATGGAGCGGTTCTCCTACAATGAGCAGTTCTTC	CASSPVMERFSYNEQFF
TRBD1	TRBV11-2	TRBJ2-6	few	TGTGCCAGCAGCACAGGGGTAGCCAACGTCCTGACTTTC	CASSTGVANVLTF
NA	TRBV29-1	TRBJ1-1	NA	TGCAGCGTTGTGGTAGGATTTGTGTCTGAAGCTTTCTTT	CSVVVGFVSEAFF
TRBD1	TRBV27	TRBJ1-2	many	TGTGCCAGCAGTTTAGGTGGATCAGGGGGCACCTATGGCTACACCTTC	CASSLGGSGGTYGYTF
NA	TRBV7-2	TRBJ1-1	many	TGTGCCAGCACCCACTTTAACACTGAAGCTTTCTTT	CASTHFNTEAFF
NA	TRBV7-2	TRBJ2-6	few	TGTGCCAGCAGCTTGACTAGTAGCTCTGGGGCCAACGTCCTGACTTTC	CASSLTSSSGANVLTF
NA	TRBV18	TRBJ2-7	many	TGTGCCAGCTCACTAGGACGGGGGTCCTACGAGCAGTACTTC	CASSLGRGSYEQYF
NA	TRBV2	TRBJ1-5	many	TGTGCCAGCAGCGACGTGGGTAATCAGCCCCAGCATTTT	CASSDVGNQPQHF
TRBD2	TRBV28	TRBJ2-7	many	TGTGCCAGCAGTTCAAGGACTAGTTTTTCCTACGAGCAGTACTTC	CASSSRTSFSYEQYF
NA	TRBV20-1	TRBJ1-5	NA	TGCAGTGCTAGATCACGTCGGGGGCCGGGGGGACAGCCCCAGCATTTT	CSARSRRGPGGQPQHF
NA	TRBV24-1	TRBJ1-1	NA	TGTGCCACCCGGGGAGGCTCAAACACTGAAGCTTTCTTT	CATRGGSNTEAFF
NA	TRBV28	TRBJ1-2	many	TGTGCCAGCAGTTTCGTCCCAGGGAACTATGGCTACACCTTC	CASSFVPGNYGYTF
NA	TRBV3-1	TRBJ2-7	NA	TGTGCCAGCAGCCAAGATAGTCCTGCCTACGAGCAGTACTTC	CASSQDSPAYEQYF
TRBD1	TRBV28	TRBJ2-5	many	TGTGCCAGCAGTTCCCGGACAGGGTCAGAGACCCAGTACTTC	CASSSRTGSETQYF
TRBD2	TRBV29-1	TRBJ2-7	once	TGCAGCGTTGGGGCTAGCGGGACTTCCGAGCAGTACTTC	CSVGASGTSEQYF
TRBD1	TRBV28	TRBJ2-1	NA	TGTGCCAGCAGTTCCCCGGGACAGGGATACGATGAGCAGTTCTTC	CASSSPGQGYDEQFF
TRBD1	TRBV7-9	TRBJ1-6	many	TGTGCCAGCAGCTTAGAGACAGGGGGAAATAATTCACCCCTCCACTTT	CASSLETGGNNSPLHF
TRBD2	TRBV27	TRBJ2-7	few	TGTGCCAGCAGTTTTTCGACTAGCGGCCTCTACGAGCAGTACTTC	CASSFSTSGLYEQYF
NA	TRBV19	TRBJ1-2	once	TGTGCCAGTACGGGCCTCTATGGCTACACCTTC	CASTGLYGYTF
NA	TRBV15	TRBJ2-2	few	TGTGCCACCAGCAGAGTACATAGCGGGAACACCGGGGAGCTGTTTTTT	CATSRVHSGNTGELFF
NA	TRBV28	TRBJ2-1	once	TGTGCCAGCAGTCCCCTGGGGGTGGAAGCAAGCGAGCAGTTCTTC	CASSPLGVEASEQFF
TRBD2	TRBV27	TRBJ2-1	few	TGTGCCAGCAGTCCTTCAGCCACTAGCGGGAGGGCCAGTGAGCAGTTCTTC	CASSPSATSGRASEQFF
TRBD2	TRBV6-1	TRBJ2-2	few	TGTGCCAGCAGACACGGACTAGCGGTAAACACCGGGGAGCTGTTTTTT	CASRHGLAVNTGELFF
NA	TRBV12-3/TRBV12-4	TRBJ2-1	many	TGTGCCAGCAGTTCGGACAATGAGCAGTTCTTC	CASSSDNEQFF
NA	TRBV6-1	TRBJ2-7	NA	TGTGCCAGCAGTGAAACTACAGAAGGCGAGCAGTACTTC	CASSETTEGEQYF
TRBD2	TRBV5-1	TRBJ2-2	many	TGCGCCAGCAGATTGGCGGGAGTCACCGGGGAGCTGTTTTTT	CASRLAGVTGELFF
TRBD1	TRBV5-1	TRBJ2-2	NA	TGCGCCAGCAGCCCGAGGACAGGGGTCGGGGAGCTGTTTTTT	CASSPRTGVGELFF
NA	TRBV24-1	TRBJ2-1	NA	TGTGCCACCGACCTAAACAATGAGCAGTTCTTC	CATDLNNEQFF
NA	TRBV6-1	TRBJ1-2	NA	TGTGCCAGCAGCGGACAGTATGGCTACACCTTC	CASSGQYGYTF
NA	TRBV11-3	TRBJ1-1	many	TGTGCCAGCTCACTTAACCGGGACACTGAAGCTTTCTTT	CASSLNRDTEAFF
NA	TRBV28	TRBJ2-2	NA	TGTGCCAGCAGTTCCGGGGTTTACGCGAACACCGGGGAGCTGTTTTTT	CASSSGVYANTGELFF
NA	TRBV2	TRBJ1-2	NA	TGTGCCAGCAGTGAAACCAGGGCGCATGGCTACACCTTC	CASSETRAHGYTF
NA	TRBV5-1	TRBJ1-1	NA	TGCGCCAGCAGCCCCTTTGCCGGTGAAGCTTTCTTT	CASSPFAGEAFF
NA	TRBV20-1	TRBJ2-1	many	TGCAGTGCTCCTACCGGGACCTCCATATCCTACAATGAGCAGTTCTTC	CSAPTGTSISYNEQFF
NA	TRBV28	TRBJ1-5	many	TGTGCCAGCAGTTTACGGACGGGGCATCAGCCCCAGCATTTT	CASSLRTGHQPQHF
NA	TRBV4-1	TRBJ2-1	NA	TGCGCCAGCAGCCAAGATCACGATAGTGCCTACAATGAGCAGTTCTTC	CASSQDHDSAYNEQFF
TRBD2	TRBV9	TRBJ2-3	many	TGTGCCAGCAGCCTTCTAGCGGGTCTATCGGGAAATACGCAGTATTTT	CASSLLAGLSGNTQYF
NA	TRBV5-1	TRBJ2-1	few	TGCGCCAGCTACCTGGGCGGGTCCTACAATGAGCAGTTCTTC	CASYLGGSYNEQFF
TRBD2	TRBV28	TRBJ2-1	many	TGTGCCAGCAGTTTACTAGCGGGAGGTCAGTACTATGAGCAGTTCTTC	CASSLLAGGQYYEQFF
NA	TRBV6-1	TRBJ1-1	NA	TGTGCCAGCAGTGATGGCCAGGGGCGTAGCACTGAAGCTTTCTTT	CASSDGQGRSTEAFF
TRBD1	TRBV20-1	TRBJ2-1	few	TGCAGTGCTAGAGTACCAGGGGGCCCCTACAATGAGCAGTTCTTC	CSARVPGGPYNEQFF
NA	TRBV2	TRBJ2-5	NA	TGTGCCAGCAGTGAACCACGAGGAAGGGGTGGGGAGACCCAGTACTTC	CASSEPRGRGGETQYF